A single sample gave rise to the 23 T cell receptor beta chains below, sequenced in a study of regulatory T cells in long-lasting Graves disease (dated by TCRdb to the early 2020s). The protocol used for the library was multiplex PCR. For sequencing, an Illumina HiSeq 4000 was employed. iRepertoire HTBI primers and Arm-PCR amplification of CDR3 regions were used to construct TCR beta libraries. TCRdb reanalyzed the raw reads on its own, using fastp at Q25 for trimming and MiXCR for clone calling, and kept in-frame beta chains. A single entry per CDR3 protein holds the most common genes and DNA from its merged rows. Within this sample are 360,000 or so distinct CDR3 sequences, with roughly 15% of them counted one time only. Clones ranked in the top ten supply 20% to 25% of the sample. The intended sense of this specimen's time point label: newly diagnosed GD, antithyroid drugs for less than 3 months. For both TCR sequencing and RNA sequencing, RNA was extracted from PBMCs using TRIzol.

Another study also made use of these data, one on T cells in Graves' hyperthyroidism and ophthalmopathy.

The source was peripheral blood mononuclear cells (PBMCs), collected at new diagnosis, from a patient treated with antithyroid drugs. The origin of the receptors is a woman aged 18 to 35 with Graves disease. Donor details come from another sample of the same person, matched by shared clones.

The gene calls are TRBV6-1 and TRBJ2-3; D remains unclear. The CDR3 consists of 12 residues. Trimming stripped 2 bases from V and 6 bases from J, with 6 bases between. The germline CDR1 and CDR2 sequences are MNHNS and SASEGT. CDR3 protein: CASSESRDTQYF. In DNA form, the CDR3 reads TGTGCCAGCAGTGAATCCCGGGATACGCAGTATTTT.

The chain carries TRBV11-1 and TRBJ1-6; 8 bases align to TRBD1. The CDR3 has 16 amino acids. J gave up 9 bases and V 4 bases, and 11 bases lay outside the gene matches. The germline V gene has CDR1 SGHAT and CDR2 FQDESV (reference sequence). CDR3 DNA sequence: TGTGCCAGCAGCTGGGAGACAGGGGCTCGGGCTTCACCCCTCCACTTT. It is translated as CASSWETGARASPLHF.

This clonotype was picked up many times. The chain has TRBV18 and TRBJ2-7; D remains ambiguous. CDR1 and CDR2 from the germline V gene are KGHSH and LQKENI. The CDR3 loop spans 13 amino acids. V gave up 2 bases and J gave up 7 bases, with 12 bases separating them. The CDR3: CASSPEALGEQYF. The CDR3 DNA reads TGTGCCAGCTCACCAGAGGCTCTGGGGGAGCAGTACTTC.

Ten or more counts support this clonotype. This chain connects TRBV7-8 to TRBJ1-1, with D possibly TRBD1 on 5 matching bases. The CDR3 has 13 amino acids. Trimming left V 0 bases short and J 8 bases short, with 10 bases between. CDR1 SGHVS and CDR2 FQNEAQ come from the germline V gene. CDR3 in DNA: TGTGCCAGCAGCTTAGCGCGTGGGGGGGAAGCTTTCTTT. Translated, it gives CASSLARGGEAFF.

This clonotype occurred many times. Written as DNA, the CDR3 is TGTGCCAGCGGACTTGAGGGGAGGAACTCACCCCTCCACTTT. Translation gives CASGLEGRNSPLHF. This chain links TRBV28 with TRBJ1-6; possibly TRBD1 for D (5 bases). The CDR3 covers 14 residues. Germline lookup yields CDR1 MDHEN and CDR2 SYDVKM. The V and J ends lost 8 bases and 10 bases respectively, with 18 bases between them.

This clonotype was counted at least ten times. The chain combines TRBV20-1 with TRBJ2-3, with a possible D match to TRBD2 (5 bases). This CDR3 spans 13 amino acids. Germline CDR1 DFQATT, CDR2 SNEGSKA (reference sequence). V shed 2 bases and J shed 2 bases, with 8 bases lying between them. Here the CDR3 reads CSARKGATDTQYF. CDR3 nucleotide sequence: TGCAGTGCTAGAAAGGGAGCCACAGATACGCAGTATTTT.

This clonotype has ten or more counts. This chain uses TRBV28 with TRBJ2-7; 8 positions match TRBD1. The ends lost 5 bases at V and 12 bases at J; junction bases unmatched: 15. There are 14 residues in the CDR3. Germline CDR1 and CDR2: MDHEN and SYDVKM. CDR3 nucleotide sequence: TGTGCCAGCAGTACCGGGACAGGTATTGTAGGCGCGTACTTC. Its protein is CASSTGTGIVGAYF.

The CDR3 DNA follows: TGTGCCAGCAGCTGGCGTAGGGACACTGAAGCTTTCTTT. Its translation: CASSWRRDTEAFF. The gene calls are TRBV7-3 and TRBJ1-1; D not certain. Trimming took off 4 bases at V and 3 bases at J, with 9 bases between the two ends. The CDR3 sequence is 13 residues long. Germline lookup yields CDR1 SGHTA and CDR2 FQGTGA.

This clonotype showed up many times. This chain uses TRBV20-1 with TRBJ2-4, with 7 bases matching TRBD2. The V gene end was trimmed by 3 bases and the J gene end by 0 bases; junction bases not matched to a gene: 5. The V gene's germline CDR1 is DFQATT and CDR2 SNEGSKA (reference sequence). The CDR3 runs to 15 residues. CDR3 DNA sequence: TGCAGTGCTAGTTGGCTAGCGGCAGCCAAAAACATTCAGTACTTC. Its translation is CSASWLAAAKNIQYF.

This clonotype has a count of ten or more. This CDR3 is CASSQAGLAGVQYF. Written as DNA, the CDR3 is TGCGCCAGCAGCCAAGCTGGACTAGCGGGAGTGCAGTACTTC. The chain combines TRBV4-1 with TRBJ2-7; 13 bases are shared with TRBD2. Germline CDR1 and CDR2: MGHRA and YSYEKL. The CDR3 spans 14 residues. V lost 1 base and J lost 9; bases outside the gene matches: 3.

The chain carries TRBV19 and TRBJ1-6; 8 bases map to TRBD1. Germline lookup yields CDR1 LNHDA and CDR2 SQIVND (reference sequence). Trimming cost V 10 bases and J 10 bases; bases outside gene matches: 12. This CDR3 comprises 14 residues. The CDR3, as DNA: TGTGCCACTAAAGGACAGGGCGCGGGATCACCCCTCCACTTT. The encoded protein is CATKGQGAGSPLHF.

This chain uses TRBV28 with TRBJ1-3; D not resolved. Germline V gene sequence: CDR1 MDHEN, CDR2 SYDVKM. This CDR3 region has 14 residues. The ends were cut back, 10 bases at V and 0 bases at J, with 13 bases in the middle. The DNA of the CDR3 is TGTGCCACCAGAGGACGGACCTCTGGAAACACCATATATTTT. Translated: CATRGRTSGNTIYF.

This clonotype was recorded at least ten times. V usage is TRBV5-1 and J usage is TRBJ2-1; D may be TRBD1 or TRBD2 (6 bases each). Germline V gene sequence: CDR1 SGHRS, CDR2 YFSETQ. Between the trimmed V and J ends, which lost 0 bases and 10 bases, there was a span of 14 bases. There are 14 residues in the CDR3. CDR3 loop: CASSLAQGGREQFF. CDR3 DNA sequence: TGCGCCAGCAGCTTGGCCCAAGGGGGGCGGGAGCAGTTCTTC.

A word on this clonotype: A read error likely explains this, since a far larger clone differs by one base. The V gene is TRBV18, the J gene TRBJ2-7; 8 nucleotides line up with TRBD2. Per the germline V gene, CDR1 is KGHSH and CDR2 is LQKENI. J lost 6 bases, V lost 3 bases, and 10 bases had no gene match. CDR3 length: 15 amino acids. DNA for the CDR3: TGTGCCAGCTCACCTCTGAGGGGGAGCGGGGGCGAGCAGTACTTC. It codes for CASSPLRGSGGEQYF.

This clonotype came up many times. The chain joins TRBV28 to TRBJ2-1; 12 bases are a match to TRBD2. The CDR3 length is 16 residues. The germline gives CDR1 MDHEN, CDR2 SYDVKM. After removal of 3 bases from V and 7 bases from J, the junction contained 7 bases not matched to a gene. The CDR3 here is CASSFALAGGVNEQFF. CDR3 in DNA: TGTGCCAGCAGTTTCGCACTAGCGGGAGGAGTGAATGAGCAGTTCTTC.

The chain employs TRBV4-1 and TRBJ1-3; D is perhaps TRBD1 (5 bases). This CDR3 comprises 15 residues. The V gene lost 0 bases and the J gene lost 3 bases, with 9 bases spanning the gap. Germline CDR1 reads MGHRA; CDR2 reads YSYEKL. The CDR3, as DNA: TGCGCCAGCAGCCAAGAGACCAGGGTTGGAAACACCATATATTTT. Residues: CASSQETRVGNTIYF.

This clonotype has ten or more counts. V is TRBV3-1 and J is TRBJ2-7; D uncertain. This CDR3 region has 16 residues. Germline V gene sequence: CDR1 LGHDT, CDR2 YNNKEL (reference sequence). Trimming pared 0 bases from V and 2 bases from J, leaving 14 bases between. CDR3 coding DNA: TGTGCCAGCAGCCAAGATGGCTTCTCCAACCCCTACGAGCAGTACTTC. Its protein is CASSQDGFSNPYEQYF.

The rearrangement joins TRBV6-1 to TRBJ1-5; 8 bases fit TRBD1. From germline, CDR1 is MNHNS and CDR2 SASEGT. The CDR3 consists of 16 residues. V dropped 1 base and J dropped 9; count of bases not matched to a gene: 11. DNA of the CDR3: TGTGCCAGCAGTGAAGAGGCCTCAGGGGGCTGGGCGCCCCAGCATTTT. It encodes CASSEEASGGWAPQHF.

J is TRBJ1-5 and V is TRBV6-9, with 8 nucleotides matching TRBD1. This CDR3 contains 17 residues. Trimming cost V 3 bases and J 1 base; bases outside gene matches: 8. The germline gives CDR1 MNHGY, CDR2 SVAAGI. The CDR3 is CASSYFIGQGSNQPQHF. DNA of the CDR3: TGTGCCAGCAGTTACTTTATAGGACAGGGAAGCAATCAGCCCCAGCATTTT.

This clonotype was seen many times. This chain uses TRBV6-2 or TRBV6-3 with TRBJ2-3, with 11 bases aligning to TRBD1. In germline, CDR1 is MNHEY, CDR2 SVGEGT. This CDR3 is built from 15 residues. The ends lost 1 base at V and 7 bases at J; junction bases unmatched: 4. The CDR3 bases are TGTGCCAGCAGTTACTTCGGACAGGGGGCCAATACGCAGTATTTT. Encoded protein: CASSYFGQGANTQYF.

This clonotype has at least ten counts. The chain links TRBV20-1 to TRBJ2-7, with 7 nucleotides matching TRBD1. The CDR3 has 12 amino acids. CDR1 is DFQATT, CDR2 SNEGSKA, per germline (reference sequence). J was trimmed by 2 bases and V by 6 bases; bases with no gene match: 4. In DNA form, the CDR3 reads TGCAGTGCGGTACAGGGGCCCTACGAGCAGTACTTC. Its protein product is CSAVQGPYEQYF.

The CDR3 region is CASSIGQGYEQYF. For the CDR3, the DNA is TGTGCCAGTAGTATCGGACAGGGCTACGAGCAGTACTTC. J is TRBJ2-7 and V is TRBV19, with 8 bases that match TRBD1. The CDR3 length is 13 residues. In germline, CDR1 is LNHDA, CDR2 SQIVND (reference sequence). V gave up 3 bases and J gave up 3 bases; unmatched junction bases: 1. Using reference TRBV19 and TRBJ2-7 for the parts outside the CDR3, the full variable domain is DGGITQSPKYLFRKEGQNVTLSCEQNLNHDAMYWYRQDPGQGLRLIYYSQIVNDFQKGDIAEGYSVSREKKESFPLTVTSAQKNPTAFYLCASSIGQGYEQYFGPGTRLTVT.

The chain couples TRBV19 to TRBJ1-5, with D possibly being TRBD1 (6 bases). From germline, CDR1 is LNHDA and CDR2 SQIVND (reference sequence). The CDR3 is 17 amino acids. The V gene lost 5 bases and the J gene lost 3 bases, with 20 bases spanning the gap. CDR3 nucleotides: TGTGCCAGTAGTGAACAGGGCACGATGTCGCTCAATCAGCCCCAGCATTTT. The encoded protein is CASSEQGTMSLNQPQHF. The full variable domain, its missing parts supplied by reference TRBV19 and TRBJ1-5, is DGGITQSPKYLFRKEGQNVTLSCEQNLNHDAMYWYRQDPGQGLRLIYYSQIVNDFQKGDIAEGYSVSREKKESFPLTVTSAQKNPTAFYLCASSEQGTMSLNQPQHFGDGTRLSIL.